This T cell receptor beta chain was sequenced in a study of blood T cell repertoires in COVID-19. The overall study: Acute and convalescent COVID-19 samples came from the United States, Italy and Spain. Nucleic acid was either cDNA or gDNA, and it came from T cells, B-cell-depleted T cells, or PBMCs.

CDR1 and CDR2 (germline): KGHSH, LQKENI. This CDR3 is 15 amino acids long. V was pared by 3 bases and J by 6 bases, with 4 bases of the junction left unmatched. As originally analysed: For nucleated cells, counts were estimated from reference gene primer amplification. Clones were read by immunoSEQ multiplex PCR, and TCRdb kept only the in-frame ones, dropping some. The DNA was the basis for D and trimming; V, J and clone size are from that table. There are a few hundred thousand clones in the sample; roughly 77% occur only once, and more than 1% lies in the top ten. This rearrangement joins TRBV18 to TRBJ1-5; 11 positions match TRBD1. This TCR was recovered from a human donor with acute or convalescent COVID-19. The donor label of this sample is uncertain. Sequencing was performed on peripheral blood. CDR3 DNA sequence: TGTGCCAGCTCACCCAGGACAGGGGGCGGTCAGCCCCAGCATTTT. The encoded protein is CASSPRTGGGQPQHF.